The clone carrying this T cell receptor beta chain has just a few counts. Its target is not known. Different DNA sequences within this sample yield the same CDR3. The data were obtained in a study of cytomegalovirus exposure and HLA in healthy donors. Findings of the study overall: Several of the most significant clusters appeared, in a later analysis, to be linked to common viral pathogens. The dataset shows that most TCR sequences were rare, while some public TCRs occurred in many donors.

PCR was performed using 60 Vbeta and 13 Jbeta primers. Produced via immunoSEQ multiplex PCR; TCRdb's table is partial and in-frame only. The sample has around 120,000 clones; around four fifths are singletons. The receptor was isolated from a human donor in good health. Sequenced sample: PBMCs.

CDR3 nucleotide sequence: TGTGCCAGCAGTAGTACAGGGGGCGGCAGCAATCAGCCCCAGCATTTT. This sequence encodes CASSSTGGGSNQPQHF. The V call is TRBV28, the J call TRBJ1-5, with 9 nucleotides matching TRBD1. From germline, CDR1 is MDHEN and CDR2 SYDVKM. The CDR3 extends over 16 amino acids. The trim removed 5 bases at V and 1 base at J, leaving 6 bases unmatched.